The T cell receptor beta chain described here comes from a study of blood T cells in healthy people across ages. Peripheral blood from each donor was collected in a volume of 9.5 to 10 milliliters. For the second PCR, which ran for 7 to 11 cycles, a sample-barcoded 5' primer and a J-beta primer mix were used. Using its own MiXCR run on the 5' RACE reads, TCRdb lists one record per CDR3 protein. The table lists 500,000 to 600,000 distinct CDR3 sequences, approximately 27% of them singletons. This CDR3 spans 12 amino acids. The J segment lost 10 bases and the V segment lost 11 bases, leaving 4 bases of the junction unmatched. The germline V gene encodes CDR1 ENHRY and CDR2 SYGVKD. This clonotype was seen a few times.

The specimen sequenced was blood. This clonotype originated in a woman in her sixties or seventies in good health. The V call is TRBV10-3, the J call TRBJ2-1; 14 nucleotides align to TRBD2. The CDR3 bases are TGTGCCGCCAGACTAGCGGGGGGGGAGCAGTTCTTC. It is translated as CAARLAGGEQFF.